These T cell receptor beta chains were read from a single sample in a study of cytotoxic CD8 clonotypes in ibrutinib-treated CLL. Using immunoSEQ multiplex PCR, the repertoire was profiled, and TCRdb retains in-frame clones only, with some absent. The sample has roughly 300,000 clones; approximately 79% are singletons. The input for sequencing was PBMCs, taken at disease progression, from a patient treated with ibrutinib. The receptors were sampled from a human donor with chronic lymphocytic leukemia. Both conserved end residues are part of each CDR3. Fields, in order: clone size, V gene, D gene, J gene, CDR3 protein, CDR3 DNA. The D gene is left open where the match is weak. A clone size is listed for some rows: how often the clone was seen (once, few, many), or a class if it is expanded.

>NA|TRBV2|NA|TRBJ2-3
CASSDRTKNTQYF
TGTGCCAGCAGTGACCGAACGAAAAATACGCAGTATTTT
>NA|TRBV5-5|NA|TRBJ2-7
CASSLGSGTEQYF
TGTGCCAGCAGCTTGGGCTCAGGTACCGAGCAGTACTTC
>NA|TRBV28|NA|TRBJ2-7
CASSSGDSSYEQYF
TGTGCCAGCAGTTCGGGGGACAGCTCCTACGAGCAGTACTTC
>NA|TRBV6-1|TRBD1|TRBJ2-2
CASSEVWDRGRTGELFF
TGTGCCAGCAGTGAAGTTTGGGACAGGGGCCGGACCGGGGAGCTGTTTTTT
>NA|TRBV27|NA|TRBJ2-3
CASSSPATDTQYF
TGTGCCAGCAGTTCCCCAGCCACAGATACGCAGTATTTT
>NA|TRBV4-1|TRBD1|TRBJ1-2
CASSQGQGALGYGYTF
TGCGCCAGCAGCCAAGGACAGGGGGCGTTAGGCTATGGCTACACCTTC
>NA|TRBV19|NA|TRBJ1-4
CASSIEETATNEKLFF
TGTGCCAGTAGTATAGAAGAGACAGCAACTAATGAAAAACTGTTTTTT
>few|TRBV6-6|TRBD1|TRBJ2-7
CASSPYGTEILYEQYF
TGTGCCAGCAGTCCTTACGGGACAGAGATTCTCTACGAGCAGTACTTC
>NA|TRBV7-9|NA|TRBJ2-7
CASSPGQPPSYEQYF
TGTGCCAGCAGCCCCGGACAGCCGCCTTCCTACGAGCAGTACTTC
>few|TRBV11-2|NA|TRBJ2-7
CASSLVSLGGEQYF
TGTGCCAGCAGCTTAGTGAGTCTTGGGGGGGAGCAGTACTTC
>NA|TRBV5-4|TRBD1|TRBJ2-7
CASSLGTDSSYEQYF
TGTGCCAGCAGCTTAGGGACAGATAGCTCCTACGAGCAGTACTTC
>once|TRBV29-1|NA|TRBJ1-2
CSVVGSYGYTF
TGCAGCGTTGTCGGGTCCTATGGCTACACCTTC
>NA|TRBV28|NA|TRBJ1-5
CASSLYRRAAQHF
TGTGCCAGCAGTTTATACCGGCGAGCCGCCCAGCATTTT
>NA|TRBV9|NA|TRBJ2-2
CASSHTGELFF
TGTGCCAGCAGCCACACCGGGGAGCTGTTTTTT
>NA|TRBV5-1|NA|TRBJ1-1
CASSLVRRPGTEAFF
TGCGCCAGCAGCTTGGTCCGGCGGCCGGGCACTGAAGCTTTCTTT
>NA|TRBV2|TRBD2|TRBJ2-7
CASSAGASGASYEQYF
TGTGCCAGCAGTGCCGGGGCTAGCGGAGCCTCCTACGAGCAGTACTTC
>NA|TRBV6-1|NA|TRBJ2-1
CASRRLTSYNEQFF
TGTGCCAGCAGAAGATTGACGAGCTACAATGAGCAGTTCTTC
>NA|TRBV9|NA|TRBJ2-1
CASSVRGFYNEQFF
TGTGCCAGCAGCGTAAGGGGATTTTACAATGAGCAGTTCTTC
>NA|TRBV7-9|NA|TRBJ1-1
CASSSWDARTYAFF
TGTGCCAGCAGCTCCTGGGACGCCCGGACGTACGCTTTCTTT
>NA|TRBV10-3|NA|TRBJ1-2
CAISQTETTYGYTF
TGTGCCATCAGTCAGACCGAGACGACTTATGGCTACACCTTC
>few|TRBV5-1|NA|TRBJ2-5
CASSFVEKETQYF
TGCGCCAGCAGCTTTGTAGAAAAAGAGACCCAGTACTTC
>NA|TRBV18|NA|TRBJ2-7
CASSPTNSGYEQYF
TGTGCCAGCTCACCAACTAATAGTGGTTACGAGCAGTACTTC
>few|TRBV5-1|NA|TRBJ1-4
CASSKGLTNEKLFF
TGCGCCAGCAGTAAAGGGTTGACTAATGAAAAACTGTTTTTT
>few|TRBV6-5|NA|TRBJ1-6
CASSFGGDNSPLHF
TGTGCCAGCAGTTTTGGGGGAGATAATTCACCCCTCCACTTT
>few|TRBV6-6|NA|TRBJ1-5
CASSLVGPQHF
TGTGCCAGCAGTTTAGTGGGGCCCCAGCATTTT
>NA|TRBV2|NA|TRBJ2-7
CASGFSGGGEQYF
TGTGCCAGCGGCTTCTCCGGGGGCGGGGAGCAGTACTTC
>NA|TRBV7-9|TRBD1|TRBJ2-7
CASSLALTGGVIRNEQYF
TGTGCCAGCAGCTTAGCCCTGACAGGGGGCGTAATCAGGAACGAGCAGTACTTC
>NA|TRBV4-1|TRBD1|TRBJ1-1
CASSPIQGAAPNTEAFF
TGCGCCAGCAGCCCGATCCAGGGGGCGGCCCCGAACACTGAAGCTTTCTTT
>NA|TRBV29-1|NA|TRBJ2-1
CSVEVVRQTNEQFF
TGCAGCGTTGAGGTAGTTCGGCAAACTAATGAGCAGTTCTTC
>few|TRBV29-1|NA|TRBJ1-2
CSVDLDRNYGYTF
TGCAGCGTTGATCTTGACAGAAACTATGGCTACACCTTC
>NA|TRBV11-2|TRBD2|TRBJ2-4
CASSSRTSGLAKNIQYF
TGTGCCAGCAGCTCCAGGACTAGCGGGCTAGCCAAAAACATTCAGTACTTC
>once|TRBV19|NA|TRBJ1-5
CASKWQSYSNQPQHF
TGTGCCAGTAAGTGGCAGTCATATAGCAATCAGCCCCAGCATTTT
>NA|TRBV28|NA|TRBJ2-3
CASSFRTSTDTQYF
TGTGCCAGCAGTTTCAGGACTAGCACAGATACGCAGTATTTT
>NA|TRBV5-6|NA|TRBJ2-1
CASSLDPPGYNEQFF
TGTGCCAGCAGCTTGGACCCCCCCGGCTACAATGAGCAGTTCTTC
>NA|TRBV5-4|TRBD2|TRBJ2-1
CASSLSLAGGYNEQFF
TGTGCCAGCAGCTTGAGTTTGGCGGGAGGTTACAATGAGCAGTTCTTC
>NA|TRBV4-1|TRBD2|TRBJ2-7
CASSYHPISGGVAEQYF
TGCGCCAGCAGCTACCACCCCATTAGCGGGGGAGTGGCCGAGCAGTACTTC
>NA|TRBV9|NA|TRBJ1-3
CASSVQVVPGNTIYF
TGTGCCAGCAGCGTACAGGTGGTCCCTGGAAACACCATATATTTT
>NA|TRBV5-1|NA|TRBJ2-5
CASSPGGPQETQYF
TGCGCCAGCAGCCCTGGGGGGCCACAAGAGACCCAGTACTTC
>NA|TRBV18|NA|TRBJ1-1
CASSLNSQISEAFF
TGTGCCAGCTCACTTAACTCGCAGATAAGTGAAGCTTTCTTT
>NA|TRBV4-3|NA|TRBJ2-1
CASSQSRVSNEQFF
TGCGCCAGCAGCCAATCCAGGGTGAGCAATGAGCAGTTCTTC
>NA|TRBV28|NA|TRBJ1-2
CASIEEPNYGYTF
TGTGCCAGCATCGAAGAACCTAACTATGGCTACACCTTC
>NA|TRBV14|NA|TRBJ2-1
CASSPGPYNEQFF
TGTGCCAGCAGCCCGGGACCCTACAATGAGCAGTTCTTC
>few|TRBV15|NA|TRBJ2-1
CATSRDLRSYNEQFF
TGTGCCACCAGCAGAGATTTGAGATCCTACAATGAGCAGTTCTTC
>NA|TRBV19|TRBD1|TRBJ2-7
CASSAGQGEQYF
TGTGCCAGTAGTGCCGGACAGGGCGAGCAGTACTTC
>once|TRBV20-1|NA|TRBJ2-4
CSARVQYIQYF
TGCAGTGCTAGAGTCCAGTACATTCAGTACTTC
>NA|TRBV11-2|NA|TRBJ2-5
CASSLGAVTETQYF
TGTGCCAGCAGCTTAGGGGCAGTTACAGAGACCCAGTACTTC
>few|TRBV5-1|NA|TRBJ2-7
CASSPGLYEQYF
TGCGCCAGCAGCCCCGGACTCTACGAGCAGTACTTC
>NA|TRBV6-5|NA|TRBJ2-4
CASSRGGGSKNIQYF
TGTGCCAGCAGTAGGGGCGGGGGCTCCAAAAACATTCAGTACTTC
>few|TRBV15|NA|TRBJ2-1
CATSRDLGGPYNEQFF
TGTGCCACCAGCAGAGATCTGGGGGGCCCCTACAATGAGCAGTTCTTC
>NA|TRBV18|TRBD1|TRBJ2-7
CASSPRQGAYEQYF
TGTGCCAGCTCACCAAGGCAGGGGGCCTACGAGCAGTACTTC